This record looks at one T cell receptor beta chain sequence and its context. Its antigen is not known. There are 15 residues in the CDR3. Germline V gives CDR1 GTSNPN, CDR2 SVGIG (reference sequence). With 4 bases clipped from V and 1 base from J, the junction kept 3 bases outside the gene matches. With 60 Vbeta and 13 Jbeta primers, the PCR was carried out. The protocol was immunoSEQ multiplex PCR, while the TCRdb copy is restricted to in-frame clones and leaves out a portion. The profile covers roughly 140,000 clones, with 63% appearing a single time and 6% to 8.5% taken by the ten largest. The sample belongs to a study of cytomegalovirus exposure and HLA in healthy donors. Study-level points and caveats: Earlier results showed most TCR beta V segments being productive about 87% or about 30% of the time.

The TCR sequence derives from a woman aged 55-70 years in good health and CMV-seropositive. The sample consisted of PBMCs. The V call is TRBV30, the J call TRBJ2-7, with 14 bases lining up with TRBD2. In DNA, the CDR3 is TGTGCCTGGAAGGGACTAGCGGGAGCGTCCTACGAGCAGTACTTC. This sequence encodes CAWKGLAGASYEQYF.